A single sample gave rise to the 22 T cell receptor beta chains below, sequenced in a study of T-cell reconstitution after alpha-beta-depleted transplantation in children (dated by TCRdb to about 2016). Library preparation employed PCR. Sequencing instrument: Illumina HiSeq 2500. To normalize quantification of the TCRbeta repertoire, the TCR libraries were built with molecular barcoding that relied on unique molecular identifiers. In-frame beta chains were kept once TCRdb had trimmed the public reads at Q25 with fastp and called clones with MiXCR. All rows with the same CDR3 protein become a single entry with the most common DNA and genes. Present in this sample are approximately 490,000 distinct CDR3 sequences, around 13% of which were seen just once. Over 5.5% of the sample belongs to the ten largest clones. The input for sequencing was PBMCs from the stem cell graft donor, taken from the stem cell graft. The receptors were sampled from a human donor who donated a stem cell graft to a child with combined immunodeficiency.

This sequence joins TRBV12-3 or TRBV12-4 and TRBJ2-5; D gene ambiguous. The V and J ends lost 7 bases and 7 bases respectively, with 13 bases between them. CDR3 size: 12 residues. DNA of the CDR3: TGTGCCAGCACCCCTCCCGAAGGGACCCAGTACTTC. Protein sequence: CASTPPEGTQYF.

The rearrangement links TRBV6-5 to TRBJ1-4; tentatively, D is TRBD1 (5 bases). The CDR3 extends over 16 amino acids. The V gene's germline CDR1 is MNHEY and CDR2 SVGAGI. V dropped 2 bases and J dropped 8 bases, with 18 bases sitting between them. In nucleotides, the CDR3 is TGTGCCAGCAGTTACCGGGCCGGAGACAGAGGGGAAAAACTGTTTTTT. It translates to CASSYRAGDRGEKLFF.

This clonotype was recorded many times. The rearrangement joins TRBV12-3 or TRBV12-4 to TRBJ2-2, with 9 positions matching TRBD2. The CDR3 has 15 residues. J lost 6 bases, V lost 5 bases, and 7 bases had no gene match. The CDR3 nucleotides read TGTGCCAGCAGTCCGGGACTAGCCCAGTCCGGGGAGCTGTTTTTT. It specifies CASSPGLAQSGELFF.

The V and J genes are TRBV20-1 and TRBJ2-7; D uncertain. The germline V gene encodes CDR1 DFQATT and CDR2 SNEGSKA (reference sequence). This CDR3 is 13 amino acids long. V was pared by 0 bases and J by 3 bases, with 9 bases between. This chain's CDR3 is CSARESGRYEQYF. The CDR3 bases are TGCAGTGCTAGAGAGTCCGGACGCTACGAGCAGTACTTC.

The chain recombines TRBV18 with TRBJ2-1; TRBD2 might be the D (6 bases). The CDR3 runs to 13 residues. Trimming took off 3 bases at V and 7 bases at J, with 10 bases between the two ends. The germline V gene has CDR1 KGHSH and CDR2 LQKENI. CDR3 protein: CASSPRDSNEQFF. Here the CDR3 DNA reads TGTGCCAGCTCACCCCGGGACTCGAATGAGCAGTTCTTC.

This clonotype was picked up a small number of times. The V call is TRBV5-6, the J call TRBJ2-2; either TRBD1 or TRBD2 may supply D (6 bases each). The CDR3 runs to 13 residues. Germline V gene data show CDR1 as SGHDT and CDR2 as YYEEEE. The V gene lost 7 bases and the J gene lost 6 bases, with 13 bases spanning the gap. In DNA, the CDR3 is TGTGCCAGCGAGGGGGGAATCGCCGGGGAGCTGTTTTTT. Translated, it gives CASEGGIAGELFF.

Comment on this clonotype: Being one base from a much bigger clone, this may be a read error. The chain uses TRBV6-2 or TRBV6-3 and TRBJ2-7; D gene ambiguous. The CDR3 extends over 12 amino acids. From germline, CDR1 is MNHEY and CDR2 SVGEGT. V lost 6 bases to trimming and J lost 0 bases, with 6 bases between them. CDR3 protein: CASRHSSYEQYF. DNA of the CDR3: TGTGCCAGCAGACACAGCTCCTACGAGCAGTACTTC.

This clonotype occurred a few times. The chain couples TRBV12-3 or TRBV12-4 to TRBJ2-1; perhaps TRBD2 as D (5 bases). The V and J ends lost 2 bases and 3 bases respectively, with 11 bases between them. This CDR3 is 15 amino acids long. CDR3 protein: CASSLRGSIYNEQFF. In DNA, the CDR3 is TGTGCCAGCAGTTTACGGGGATCCATCTACAATGAGCAGTTCTTC.

This clonotype was recorded a few times. This chain links TRBV6-1 with TRBJ2-7; D is possibly TRBD2 (7 bases). The V gene's germline CDR1 is MNHNS and CDR2 SASEGT. The CDR3 length is 16 residues. V was clipped by 6 bases and J by 2 bases, with 20 bases between them. DNA of the CDR3: TGTGCCAGCAGCGAACTACGGACTAGGGGGGCCTACGAGCAGTACTTC. Translating gives CASSELRTRGAYEQYF.

This clonotype was observed a few times. CDR3 DNA sequence: TGTGCCAGCAGTCTGAATTTCCTAGCCAAAAACATTCAGTACTTC. This encodes CASSLNFLAKNIQYF. The chain carries TRBV27 and TRBJ2-4; D is ambiguous. V was cut by 5 bases and J by 0 bases, with 11 bases left in between. In germline, CDR1 is MNHEY, CDR2 SMNVEV (reference sequence). The CDR3 covers 15 residues.

This chain joins TRBV7-2 and TRBJ2-4; TRBD1 aligns across 7 bases. The CDR3 runs 15 residues. The germline CDR1 and CDR2 sequences are SGHTA and FQGNSA. Trimming removed 4 bases from V and 7 bases from J; junction bases left unmatched: 10. CDR3 protein: CASSSMGGRGNIQYF. In nucleotides, the CDR3 is TGTGCCAGCAGCTCAATGGGCGGCAGGGGGAACATTCAGTACTTC.

This clonotype has just a few counts. J is TRBJ2-1 and V is TRBV20-1, with 8 bases matching TRBD2. Germline values: CDR1 DFQATT, CDR2 SNEGSKA (reference sequence). This CDR3 has 13 amino acids. Trimming removed 3 bases from V and 7 bases from J; junction bases left unmatched: 5. In nucleotides, the CDR3 is TGCAGTGCTAGGCGGGGGGTAAGGAATGAGCAGTTCTTC. Translated, it gives CSARRGVRNEQFF.

The chain links TRBV29-1 to TRBJ2-3, with D perhaps assigned TRBD1 or TRBD2 (5 bases each). The ends were cut back, 4 bases at V and 4 bases at J, with 21 bases in the middle. The CDR3 sequence is 16 residues long. Germline V gene data show CDR1 as SQVTM and CDR2 as ANQGSEA. The CDR3 reads CSVVQGPRLRADTQYF. The CDR3 DNA reads TGCAGCGTTGTCCAGGGCCCACGGTTGAGGGCAGATACGCAGTATTTT.

The gene calls are TRBV28 and TRBJ1-4; D gene ambiguous. V was shortened by 5 bases and J by 3 bases, with 13 bases between the two germline ends. This CDR3 region has 15 residues. From germline, CDR1 is MDHEN and CDR2 SYDVKM. CDR3 nucleotides: TGTGCCAGCAGTGAGTCCAGTAATCCTAATGAAAAACTGTTTTTT. Residues: CASSESSNPNEKLFF.

The table lists this clonotype with many counts. The chain recombines TRBV27 with TRBJ2-4; the match to TRBD2 covers 7 bases. V shed 6 bases and J 8 bases; nucleotides not matched to a gene: 4. CDR1 and CDR2 (germline): MNHEY, SMNVEV (reference sequence). The CDR3 covers 12 residues. The CDR3 DNA is TGTGCCAGCAGCGGAGGGAGGGACATTCAGTACTTC. It is translated as CASSGGRDIQYF.

The chain recombines TRBV6-5 with TRBJ2-1; possible D gene TRBD1, 5 bases. The CDR3 covers 15 residues. The V gene lost 3 bases and the J gene lost 5 bases, with 14 bases spanning the gap. The germline V gene encodes CDR1 MNHEY and CDR2 SVGAGI. CDR3 protein: CASSYDSGSNNEQFF. The CDR3 DNA reads TGTGCCAGCAGTTATGACTCAGGGTCCAACAATGAGCAGTTCTTC.

The chain couples TRBV3-1 to TRBJ1-6; 10 nucleotides align to TRBD1. This CDR3 region has 15 residues. CDR1 and CDR2 (germline): LGHDT, YNNKEL (reference sequence). Trimming took 3 bases from V and 10 from J; bases not matched to a gene: 6. The CDR3 DNA reads TGTGCCAGCAGCCAGGGTGACAGGGGGCGATCACCCCTCCACTTT. This sequence encodes CASSQGDRGRSPLHF.

This chain joins TRBV7-3 and TRBJ2-1; 12 bases align to TRBD2. This CDR3 has 17 residues. Trimming cost V 2 bases and J 4 bases; bases outside gene matches: 6. Per germline, CDR1 SGHTA and CDR2 FQGTGA. CDR3 in DNA: TGTGCCAGCAGCTTAGGACTAGCGGGGATTCGTTACAATGAGCAGTTCTTC. Translation: CASSLGLAGIRYNEQFF.

This clonotype has a handful of counts. V usage is TRBV2 and J usage is TRBJ2-1; D might be TRBD1 (6 bases). Between the trimmed V and J ends, which lost 6 bases and 6 bases, there was a span of 18 bases. CDR3 length: 15 amino acids. Germline CDR1 SNHLY, CDR2 FYNNEI. The CDR3, as DNA: TGTGCCAGCAGAACCCGGGACACGCTGGGCAATGAGCAGTTCTTC. This encodes CASRTRDTLGNEQFF.

The chain has TRBV12-3 or TRBV12-4 and TRBJ2-1; 10 bases line up with TRBD2. V lost 5 bases to trimming and J lost 8 bases; unmatched junction nucleotides: 6. The length of the CDR3 is 14 residues. This chain's CDR3 is CASSLGLADDEQFF. The CDR3 bases are TGTGCCAGCAGTCTCGGACTAGCGGACGATGAGCAGTTCTTC.

Only a few counts were recorded for this clonotype. The chain joins TRBV29-1 to TRBJ2-1; 7 bases agree with TRBD2. The J segment lost 2 bases and the V segment lost 3 bases, leaving 10 bases of the junction unmatched. Germline values: CDR1 SQVTM, CDR2 ANQGSEA. The CDR3 runs 16 residues. Here the CDR3 reads CSVEGRSGGAYNEQFF. In DNA form, the CDR3 reads TGCAGCGTTGAGGGCAGGTCGGGGGGAGCCTACAATGAGCAGTTCTTC.

J is TRBJ2-5 and V is TRBV9; 12 bases are shared with TRBD2. This CDR3 is 15 amino acids long. CDR1 and CDR2 (germline): SGDLS, YYNGEE. The junction had 4 bases not matched to a gene; V was cut back by 2 bases and J by 5 bases. The CDR3 spells CASSVLAGGPETQYF. As DNA, the CDR3 is TGTGCCAGCAGCGTCCTAGCGGGGGGGCCGGAGACCCAGTACTTC.